What follows are 11 T cell receptor beta chains derived from one specimen sequenced in a study. TCRdb reprocessed the RT-PCR reads with MiXCR, giving one entry per CDR3 protein. Of more than 550,000 distinct CDR3 sequences listed, around 14% are singletons. Sequencing was performed on memory CD4+ T cells from blood. Receptors were obtained from a female donor in good health, serving as a healthy control.

This clonotype was seen repeatedly, ten times or more. This sequence joins TRBV5-1 and TRBJ2-2; possibly TRBD1 for D (5 bases). The CDR3 sequence is 14 residues long. V lost 2 bases and J 1 base, leaving 6 bases between the germline ends. The V gene's germline CDR1 is SGHRS and CDR2 YFSETQ. CDR3 in DNA: TGCGCCAGCAGCTTTAGGGGGAACACCGGGGAGCTGTTTTTT. Its protein product is CASSFRGNTGELFF.

This clonotype was detected ten times or more. The chain recombines TRBV7-2 with TRBJ2-7, with TRBD2 identical over 12 bases. The CDR3 is made up of 15 amino acids. V shed 6 bases, J shed 6 bases, and the junction held 9 bases outside the gene matches. Germline assignment: CDR1 SGHTA and CDR2 FQGNSA. The CDR3 loop reads CASRPRLAGEGEQYF. In DNA, the CDR3 is TGTGCCAGCAGGCCCAGACTAGCGGGAGAAGGCGAGCAGTACTTC.

This clonotype was observed many times. The chain is built from TRBV9 and TRBJ2-3, with 9 positions matching TRBD1. Per germline, CDR1 SGDLS and CDR2 YYNGEE. V dropped 5 bases and J dropped 3; count of bases not matched to a gene: 7. The CDR3 runs 15 residues. The CDR3 reads CASRPPGTGTDTQYF. The CDR3 DNA is TGTGCCAGCAGACCTCCCGGGACAGGGACAGATACGCAGTATTTT. Looking up the rest from reference TRBV9 and TRBJ2-3 gives the full variable domain: DSGVTQTPKHLITATGQRVTLRCSPRSGDLSVYWYQQSLDQGLQFLIQYYNGEERAKGNILERFSAQQFPDLHSELNLSSLELGDSALYFCASRPPGTGTDTQYFGPGTRLTVL.

This clonotype was observed a few times. The chain recombines TRBV12-3 or TRBV12-4 with TRBJ1-1; D not resolved. Trimming cost V 8 bases and J 1 base, with 8 bases left between them. The CDR3 sequence is 12 residues long. CDR3 DNA sequence: TGTGCCAGCGGTTATGGGAACACTGAAGCTTTCTTT. Translation gives CASGYGNTEAFF.

This clonotype was counted at least ten times. J is TRBJ2-3 and V is TRBV20-1; D might be TRBD1 (6 bases). The germline CDR1 and CDR2 sequences are DFQATT and SNEGSKA (reference sequence). This CDR3 region has 11 residues. V lost 4 bases, J lost 8 bases, and 10 bases lay in between. CDR3 residues: CSANREFTQYF. The CDR3 coding sequence is TGCAGTGCTAACAGGGAGTTTACGCAGTATTTT.

The chain combines TRBV27 with TRBJ1-1; no clear D gene. The V and J ends lost 5 bases and 0 bases respectively, with 16 bases between them. Germline V CDR1 and CDR2: MNHEY, SMNVEV (reference sequence). The CDR3 extends over 16 amino acids. The CDR3 DNA follows: TGTGCCAGCAGTCCGTCGACGGGAAACATGAACACTGAAGCTTTCTTT. Its translation: CASSPSTGNMNTEAFF.

This clonotype was seen a few times. The CDR3 loop reads CASSIRQTGPAMGYTF. CDR3 DNA sequence: TGTGCCAGTAGTATACGCCAGACAGGACCTGCTATGGGCTACACCTTC. V and J are TRBV19 and TRBJ1-2, with a weak D call TRBD1 (6 bases). The CDR3 length is 16 residues. Germline lookup yields CDR1 LNHDA and CDR2 SQIVND (reference sequence). The V and J ends lost 2 bases and 8 bases respectively, with 21 bases between them.

The chain combines TRBV7-2 with TRBJ2-7; TRBD1 might be the D (5 bases). The CDR3 length is 14 residues. Per germline, CDR1 SGHTA and CDR2 FQGNSA. Trimming took off 3 bases at V and 2 bases at J, with 11 bases between the two ends. In DNA form, the CDR3 reads TGTGCCAGCAGCTTCAATTGGGGCGCCTACGAGCAGTACTTC. Protein sequence: CASSFNWGAYEQYF.

J is TRBJ1-4 and V is TRBV11-2; 7 nucleotides align to TRBD1. Germline values: CDR1 SGHAT, CDR2 FQNNGV. V lost 5 bases, J lost 5 bases, and 2 bases stayed unmatched. CDR3 length: 13 residues. CDR3 region: CASSPTGNEKLFF. For the CDR3, the DNA is TGTGCCAGCAGCCCGACAGGGAATGAAAAACTGTTTTTT.

This clonotype was detected a few times. This chain connects TRBV28 to TRBJ2-1, with 12 nucleotides matching TRBD2. V shed 4 bases and J 5 bases; nucleotides not matched to a gene: 3. There are 15 residues in the CDR3. CDR1 MDHEN and CDR2 SYDVKM come from the germline V gene. CDR3 amino acids: CASSWTSGNHNEQFF. The DNA for the CDR3 is TGTGCCAGCAGTTGGACTAGCGGGAACCACAATGAGCAGTTCTTC.

There are a few counts of this clonotype. The gene calls are TRBV20-1 and TRBJ2-7, with D possibly matching TRBD1 (5 bases). In germline, CDR1 is DFQATT, CDR2 SNEGSKA (reference sequence). V was pared by 5 bases and J by 3 bases, with 20 bases between. This CDR3 has 15 amino acids. CDR3 DNA sequence: TGCAGTGCTCAGGGCCTCCGCCTTAGGGTCTACGAGCAGTACTTC. It specifies CSAQGLRLRVYEQYF.